These 20 T cell receptor beta chains came from one sample sequenced in a study of blood T cells in healthy people across ages. Then a second PCR, running about 6 to 11 cycles, was carried out with a sample-barcoded 5' primer and a J-beta primer mix. TCRdb used MiXCR to reprocess the 5' RACE reads, holding one entry per CDR3 protein. This sample carries over 950,000 distinct CDR3 sequences, 35% to 40% of them seen once, and the ten largest clones take under 15%. Sequencing used blood. The receptors come from a man younger than 35 in good health.

This chain links TRBV6-2 or TRBV6-3 with TRBJ1-2; D possibly corresponds to TRBD1 (5 bases). The germline V gene has CDR1 MNHEY and CDR2 SVGEGT. This CDR3 spans 14 amino acids. The V end was cut by 2 bases, the J end by 2 bases, with 9 bases between. The CDR3 protein is CASSYRRENYGYTF. CDR3 DNA: TGTGCCAGCAGTTACCGCAGGGAGAACTATGGCTACACCTTC.

The V and J genes are TRBV20-1 and TRBJ2-1; no reliable D call. The V end lost 4 bases, the J end lost 13 bases, and 23 bases lay between the germline ends. The CDR3 is 14 amino acids. Looked up from germline, CDR1 is DFQATT and CDR2 is SNEGSKA (reference sequence). CDR3 DNA: TGCAGTGCTACCCAACTGGCCCTCCAAGAGACCCAGTTCTTC. It translates to CSATQLALQETQFF.

The chain recombines TRBV7-9 with TRBJ1-5, with unresolved D. Looked up from germline, CDR1 is SEHNR and CDR2 is FQNEAQ (reference sequence). CDR3 length: 15 residues. V dropped 2 bases and J dropped 0 bases, with 8 bases sitting between them. The CDR3: CASSLTDGSNQPQHF. Here the CDR3 DNA reads TGTGCCAGCAGCTTAACAGACGGTAGCAATCAGCCCCAGCATTTT.

This clonotype was found once. The genes are TRBV4-1 and TRBJ1-2, with D perhaps TRBD1 (6 bases). V lost 8 bases to trimming and J lost 8 bases, with 12 bases between them. Germline values: CDR1 MGHRA, CDR2 YSYEKL. The CDR3 contains 11 residues. CDR3 in amino acids: CASVGASGYTF. CDR3 bases: TGCGCCAGCGTGGGGGCGTCGGGCTACACCTTC.

This clonotype occurred many times. V gene TRBV7-3 combines with J gene TRBJ2-5, with 10 bases matching TRBD2. V dropped 2 bases and J dropped 3; count of bases not matched to a gene: 3. CDR1 and CDR2 from the germline V gene are SGHTA and FQGTGA. The CDR3 runs to 15 residues. CDR3 residues: CASSLGTSAKETQYF. DNA of the CDR3: TGTGCCAGCAGCTTAGGGACTAGCGCAAAAGAGACCCAGTACTTC.

The chain has TRBV12-3 or TRBV12-4 and TRBJ2-2; 9 bases map to TRBD2. J was trimmed by 0 bases and V by 7 bases; bases with no gene match: 3. The length of the CDR3 is 15 residues. The CDR3 nucleotides are TGTGCCAGCAAAGCGGGGGGAACGAACACCGGGGAGCTGTTTTTT. Translation: CASKAGGTNTGELFF.

In this sample, this clonotype turned up a few times. The CDR3 DNA follows: TGCGCCAGCAGCCAAGTGGCTCGGACAGCATACACCGGGGAGCTGTTTTTT. This translates into CASSQVARTAYTGELFF. The V gene is TRBV4-3, the J gene TRBJ2-2, with a weak D call TRBD1 (6 bases). Germline CDR1 reads LGHNA; CDR2 reads YSLEER. CDR3 size: 17 residues. The ends were cut back, 1 base at V and 3 bases at J, with 15 bases in the middle.

This chain connects TRBV3-1 to TRBJ1-1, with TRBD1 as a possible D gene (6 bases). Germline CDR1 LGHDT, CDR2 YNNKEL (reference sequence). The V gene lost 2 bases and the J gene lost 7 bases, with 11 bases spanning the gap. CDR3 size: 13 residues. DNA of the CDR3: TGTGCCAGCAGCCAAAGCCCGACAGGTGAAGCTTTCTTT. It translates to CASSQSPTGEAFF.

This clonotype was detected ten times or more. This chain uses TRBV6-6 with TRBJ2-3; the D gene is possibly TRBD1 (6 bases). Trimming took off 0 bases at V and 4 bases at J, with 8 bases between the two ends. The CDR3 length is 14 residues. In germline, CDR1 is MNHNY, CDR2 SVGAGI (reference sequence). The CDR3 bases are TGTGCCAGCAGTTACTCCGACAGGCCAGATACGCAGTATTTT. Protein product: CASSYSDRPDTQYF.

This clonotype has a handful of counts. The V and J genes are TRBV6-6 and TRBJ2-3; TRBD1 is a possible D gene (5 bases). With 7 bases removed from V and 2 bases from J, the gap between germline ends came to 22 bases. The CDR3 length is 17 residues. Germline CDR1 is MNHNY and CDR2 is SVGAGI (reference sequence). As DNA, the CDR3 is TGTGCCAGCAATCCTTCCAGGGTGGTCCCTTACACAGATACGCAGTATTTT. Encoded protein: CASNPSRVVPYTDTQYF.

This clonotype was recorded a few times. The V and J genes are TRBV12-3 or TRBV12-4 and TRBJ1-2; no firm D call. This CDR3 comprises 15 residues. V was trimmed by 2 bases and J by 4 bases, leaving 14 bases between them. The CDR3, as DNA: TGTGCCAGCAGTTTAAGTGGCAACTCACCCTATGGCTACACCTTC. Translating gives CASSLSGNSPYGYTF.

This chain uses TRBV12-5 with TRBJ2-3, with D possibly being TRBD1 or TRBD2 (5 bases each). With 1 base removed from V and 9 bases from J, the gap between germline ends came to 11 bases. The CDR3 loop spans 13 amino acids. CDR1 is LGHNT and CDR2 is FRNRAP in the germline V gene. The CDR3 bases are TGTGCTAGTGGTTTGGGACTGAGGGGCACGCAGTATTTT. This codes for CASGLGLRGTQYF.

V usage is TRBV6-2 or TRBV6-3 and J usage is TRBJ2-1; 9 bases fit TRBD2. Near its end, the DNA agrees better with TRBJ2-7, so the J call may be wrong. CDR1 and CDR2 from the germline V gene are MNHEY and SVGEGT. There are 20 residues in the CDR3. For the CDR3, the DNA is TGTGCCAGCAGTTACTCCTCGGGAAGCGGGGGGTTTCACCCCTTAAATGAGCAGTACTTC. As protein: CASSYSSGSGGFHPLNEQYF.

The genes are TRBV7-3 and TRBJ2-3; tentatively, D is TRBD2 (5 bases). This CDR3 has 14 residues. Trimming stripped 1 base from V and 1 base from J, with 6 bases between. Germline lookup yields CDR1 SGHTA and CDR2 FQGTGA. The CDR3 reads CASSLRGRTDTQYF. DNA of the CDR3: TGTGCCAGCAGCTTAAGAGGGCGCACAGATACGCAGTATTTT.

The chain joins TRBV21-1 to TRBJ1-2; the DNA was not used to check the table's D call, TRBD1. TRBV21-1 is assigned pseudogene status. The CDR3 loop spans 13 amino acids. CDR3 coding DNA: TGTGCCAGCAGCACCAGGGGGCGTAATGGCTACACCTTC. Its translation is CASSTRGRNGYTF.

This clonotype was detected a few times. The gene calls are TRBV4-2 and TRBJ1-3, with a tentative D call TRBD1 (6 bases). The CDR3 totals 17 residues. The V end lost 4 bases, the J end lost 3 bases, and 19 bases lay between the germline ends. CDR1 and CDR2 from the germline V gene are LGHNA and YNFKEQ. CDR3 coding DNA: TGTGCCAGCAGCCCTTTAGCGGGGGACAATCGTGGAAACACCATATATTTT. The encoded protein is CASSPLAGDNRGNTIYF.

This clonotype occurred many times. The chain couples TRBV7-9 to TRBJ2-1, with 8 bases fitting TRBD1. Losses at the gene ends were 3 bases for V and 3 bases for J; bases not matched to a gene: 4. There are 15 residues in the CDR3. The germline V gene encodes CDR1 SEHNR and CDR2 FQNEAQ (reference sequence). CDR3 residues: CASSLAGGHYNEQFF. The CDR3 DNA sequence: TGTGCCAGCAGCTTGGCAGGGGGCCACTACAATGAGCAGTTCTTC. Drawing the rest from reference TRBV7-9 and TRBJ2-1, the complete variable domain is DTGVSQNPRHKITKRGQNVTFRCDPISEHNRLYWYRQTLGQGPEFLTYFQNEAQLEKSRLLSDRFSAERPKGSFSTLEIQRTEQGDSAMYLCASSLAGGHYNEQFFGPGTRLTVL.

The CDR3 nucleotides read TGCAGTGCTCGGAAGACTAGCGGCTACGAGCAGTACTTC. This sequence encodes CSARKTSGYEQYF. This chain joins TRBV20-1 and TRBJ2-7; TRBD2 matches at 9 bases. CDR1 is DFQATT and CDR2 is SNEGSKA in the germline V gene (reference sequence). The CDR3 consists of 13 residues. V trimming: 5 bases; J trimming: 3 bases; junction bases outside the gene matches: 5.

V usage is TRBV2 and J usage is TRBJ2-5; weak D call: TRBD1 (6 bases). Trimming took 6 bases from V and 11 from J, leaving 28 bases between them. This CDR3 region has 16 residues. Per the germline V gene, CDR1 is SNHLY and CDR2 is FYNNEI. The CDR3 here is CASSLSGTRFGNEQYF. The CDR3 DNA follows: TGTGCCAGCAGCCTGTCCGGGACAAGGTTCGGGAATGAGCAGTACTTC.

This clonotype occurred a few times. The CDR3 bases are TGCGCCAGCAGCTTGACTGGACGCTACAATGAGCAGTTCTTC. Translation: CASSLTGRYNEQFF. The chain joins TRBV5-1 to TRBJ2-1; D not certain. The germline V gene encodes CDR1 SGHRS and CDR2 YFSETQ. The CDR3 runs to 14 residues. V was trimmed by 1 base and J by 3 bases, leaving 8 bases between them.